These 14 T cell receptor beta chains came from one sample sequenced in a study of T cell repertoires in cytomegalovirus infection. These receptors have no known antigen. TCRdb processed the reads anew with MiXCR; each CDR3 protein has one entry. The sample has about 830,000 distinct CDR3 sequences, less than 35% seen once; the top ten hold around 11%. This material consisted of cultured CD8+ T cells from PBMCs, taken from culture after CMV antigen stimulation. These receptors came from a human donor in good health (CMV status not recorded). Some clones in this sample may be carry-over from other donors' samples.

The chain uses TRBV28 and TRBJ2-6; D is unresolved. CDR3 size: 16 residues. Germline V gene sequence: CDR1 MDHEN, CDR2 SYDVKM. The V and J ends lost 2 bases and 4 bases respectively, with 12 bases between them. CDR3 nucleotides: TGTGCCAGCAGTTTACGTGGGGTGCAAGGGGCCAACGTCCTGACTTTC. This translates into CASSLRGVQGANVLTF.

This clonotype was seen only a few times. V is TRBV7-2 and J is TRBJ1-6; D uncertain. In germline, CDR1 is SGHTA, CDR2 FQGNSA. The CDR3 loop spans 15 amino acids. The V end was cut by 3 bases, the J end by 8 bases, with 14 bases between. CDR3 region: CASSFWPVLDSPLHF. Written as DNA, the CDR3 is TGTGCCAGCAGCTTTTGGCCAGTTCTGGATTCACCCCTCCACTTT. Full variable domain (outside the CDR3, taken from reference TRBV7-2 and TRBJ1-6): GAGVSQSPSNKVTEKGKDVELRCDPISGHTALYWYRQSLGQGLEFLIYFQGNSAPDKSGLPSDRFSAERTGGSVSTLTIQRTQQEDSAVYLCASSFWPVLDSPLHFGNGTRLTVT.

The rearrangement joins TRBV15 to TRBJ2-5; D may be TRBD2 (5 bases). Germline CDR1 and CDR2: LNHNV and YYDKDF (reference sequence). The CDR3 runs to 17 residues. Trimming shortened V by 0 bases and J by 5 bases, and 19 bases separated the two germline ends. In DNA form, the CDR3 reads TGTGCCACCAGCAGAGATTCCCCTCCGGCTCCGGGGGAGACCCAGTACTTC. Protein: CATSRDSPPAPGETQYF.

The J gene is TRBJ1-2, the V gene TRBV20-1; D may be TRBD1 (6 bases). Trimming removed 5 bases from V and 4 bases from J, with 17 bases in between. The CDR3 has 14 residues. Germline assignment: CDR1 DFQATT and CDR2 SNEGSKA (reference sequence). The CDR3 nucleotides read TGCAGTGCTCGGCAGAGGGGGGACCTCTATGGCTACACCTTC. Protein product: CSARQRGDLYGYTF.

This clonotype has a count of ten or more. V and J are TRBV7-6 and TRBJ2-1; 8 bases match TRBD1. Per germline, CDR1 SGHVS and CDR2 FNYEAQ. The CDR3 loop spans 15 amino acids. The V segment lost 0 bases and the J segment 5 bases; nucleotides outside the gene matches: 3. The CDR3 nucleotides read TGTGCCAGCAGCTTAGCACAGGGGGTTAACAATGAGCAGTTCTTC. It translates to CASSLAQGVNNEQFF.

The chain couples TRBV4-1 to TRBJ1-5; D is undetermined. This CDR3 has 15 amino acids. Germline CDR1 is MGHRA and CDR2 is YSYEKL. Deletions cut 0 bases from V and 3 bases from J, with 9 bases between. The chain's CDR3 is CASSQDTRDNQPQHF. CDR3 in DNA: TGCGCCAGCAGCCAAGATACAAGGGACAATCAGCCCCAGCATTTT.

This clonotype appeared many times. The chain combines TRBV7-2 with TRBJ2-7; D uncertain. V was shortened by 5 bases and J by 6 bases, with 17 bases between the two germline ends. From germline, CDR1 is SGHTA and CDR2 FQGNSA. The CDR3 loop spans 14 amino acids. The CDR3 nucleotides are TGTGCCAGCAGCGCCCCGGGTCCCAGGTTCGAGCAGTACGTC. It is translated as CASSAPGPRFEQYV.

The CDR3 region has the DNA TGTGCCAGCAGTTACTCCTTGTTAGGAGAATACACCGGGGAGCTGTTTTTT. It translates to CASSYSLLGEYTGELFF. The chain is built from TRBV6-2 or TRBV6-3 and TRBJ2-2, with D hard to call. With 0 bases removed from V and 3 bases from J, the gap between germline ends came to 14 bases. This CDR3 spans 17 amino acids. Germline V gene lookup returns CDR1 MNHEY and CDR2 SVGEGT.

The chain employs TRBV7-8 and TRBJ1-2; maybe TRBD1 (5 bases). With 6 bases removed from V and 4 bases from J, the gap between germline ends came to 21 bases. The germline CDR1 and CDR2 sequences are SGHVS and FQNEAQ. The CDR3 contains 16 residues. CDR3 loop: CASSAAGRDLLYGYTF. CDR3 coding DNA: TGTGCCAGCAGTGCGGCGGGCAGGGACCTACTCTATGGCTACACCTTC.

This clonotype was counted once. The chain combines TRBV29-1 with TRBJ1-1; 7 bases align to TRBD1. The germline CDR1 and CDR2 sequences are SQVTM and ANQGSEA. The J segment lost 2 bases and the V segment lost 5 bases, leaving 14 bases of the junction unmatched. The CDR3 totals 16 residues. This CDR3 is CSVSGELYRGNTEAFF. CDR3 nucleotides: TGCAGCGTTAGCGGTGAGCTTTACAGGGGTAACACTGAAGCTTTCTTT.

This clonotype has a single count. In DNA form, the CDR3 reads TGTGCCAGCAGTTTGTCCCGGACTAGCGGGGAGTCTACCGGGGAGCTGTTTTTT. It codes for CASSLSRTSGESTGELFF. The chain joins TRBV27 to TRBJ2-2; 12 bases fit TRBD2. The V segment lost 3 bases and the J segment 5 bases; nucleotides outside the gene matches: 10. The CDR3 runs 18 residues. Germline-derived CDR1 and CDR2 are MNHEY and SMNVEV (reference sequence).

This clonotype came up a few times. The gene calls are TRBV12-3 or TRBV12-4 and TRBJ2-2, with 9 bases aligning to TRBD2. V lost 5 bases, J lost 2 bases, and 9 bases stayed unmatched. CDR3 size: 17 residues. The CDR3 sequence is CASSNRFSGGNTGELFF. CDR3 in DNA: TGTGCCAGCAGTAACCGTTTTAGCGGGGGAAACACCGGGGAGCTGTTTTTT.

This clonotype was observed a few times. DNA for the CDR3: TGTGCCAGCAGTTTAACAGGGGTGATTCAAGGCTACAATGAGCAGTTCTTC. Its translation: CASSLTGVIQGYNEQFF. The chain uses TRBV12-3 or TRBV12-4 and TRBJ2-1; 7 bases align to TRBD1. This CDR3 has 17 residues. The V and J ends lost 2 bases and 3 bases, in that order; junction bases with no gene match: 10.

This clonotype was seen a handful of times. This chain joins TRBV27 and TRBJ2-7, with D uncertain. Trimming removed 6 bases from V and 6 bases from J, with 15 bases in between. Germline V gene sequence: CDR1 MNHEY, CDR2 SMNVEV (reference sequence). The CDR3 contains 13 residues. The CDR3 DNA reads TGTGCCAGCAGGGAATACTTCGGCAGCGAGCAGTACTTC. Encoded protein: CASREYFGSEQYF.